These 21 T cell receptor beta chains were sequenced from one sample in a study of blood T cell repertoires in COVID-19. Repertoires were generated with immunoSEQ multiplex PCR, while TCRdb's copy carries only in-frame clones and drops some. This sample has 140,000 or so clones, with around 87% found just once. Sequencing used PBMCs or T cells enriched from blood (not recorded which). The receptors here all came from a man aged 55 to 70 who had recovered from COVID-19.

V is TRBV29-1 and J is TRBJ2-3, with 10 bases lining up with TRBD2. The CDR3 length is 16 residues. CDR1 SQVTM and CDR2 ANQGSEA come from the germline V gene. Losses at the gene ends were 2 bases for V and 4 bases for J; bases not matched to a gene: 9. The CDR3 spells CSVERSSGSGSDTQYF. CDR3 DNA: TGCAGCGTTGAAAGGTCTAGCGGGAGTGGTTCAGATACGCAGTATTTT.

The rearrangement links TRBV28 to TRBJ2-7; D unclear. V was trimmed by 2 bases and J by 0 bases, leaving 11 bases between them. Germline V gene sequence: CDR1 MDHEN, CDR2 SYDVKM. The CDR3 is made up of 15 amino acids. The CDR3 bases are TGTGCCAGCAGTTTAGGGTACAGAAGCTCCTACGAGCAGTACTTC. It yields the protein CASSLGYRSSYEQYF.

This clone was picked up one time. V gene TRBV5-8 combines with J gene TRBJ1-3; D not certain. Looked up from germline, CDR1 is SGHTS and CDR2 is YDEGEE. V was clipped by 3 bases and J by 7 bases, with 11 bases between them. The CDR3 has 13 residues. Here the CDR3 DNA reads TGTGCCAGCAGCTCCAGACCCGGGAACACCATATATTTT. Residues: CASSSRPGNTIYF. Complete variable domain (other parts from reference TRBV5-8 and TRBJ1-3): EAGVTQSPTHLIKTRGQQATLRCSPISGHTSVYWYQQALGLGLQFLLWYDEGEERNRGNFPPRFSGRQFPNYSSELNVNALELEDSALYLCASSSRPGNTIYFGEGSWLTVV.

V gene TRBV29-1 combines with J gene TRBJ2-3; TRBD2 matches at 7 bases. The CDR3 sequence is 15 residues long. After removal of 4 bases from V and 0 bases from J, the junction contained 7 bases not matched to a gene. Germline V gene sequence: CDR1 SQVTM, CDR2 ANQGSEA. The chain's CDR3 is CSVGGGSGSTDTQYF. The CDR3 DNA follows: TGCAGCGTTGGGGGCGGTAGCGGGAGCACAGATACGCAGTATTTT.

J is TRBJ1-1 and V is TRBV6-5; 9 bases are a match to TRBD1. J gave up 4 bases and V 6 bases, and 6 bases lay outside the gene matches. This CDR3 comprises 14 residues. In germline, CDR1 is MNHEY, CDR2 SVGAGI. The CDR3 loop reads CASSRGTGLTEAFF. In DNA form, the CDR3 reads TGTGCCAGCAGCCGTGGGACAGGGCTCACTGAAGCTTTCTTT.

This chain connects TRBV7-9 to TRBJ2-3, with 9 bases matching TRBD2. Germline CDR1 reads SEHNR; CDR2 reads FQNEAQ (reference sequence). J gave up 0 bases and V 5 bases, and 3 bases lay outside the gene matches. The CDR3 runs 15 residues. CDR3 in amino acids: CASSPSGVSTDTQYF. DNA of the CDR3: TGTGCCAGCAGCCCTAGCGGGGTGAGCACAGATACGCAGTATTTT. Full variable domain (missing parts from reference TRBV7-9 and TRBJ2-3): DTGVSQNPRHKITKRGQNVTFRCDPISEHNRLYWYRQTLGQGPEFLTYFQNEAQLEKSRLLSDRFSAERPKGSFSTLEIQRTEQGDSAMYLCASSPSGVSTDTQYFGPGTRLTVL.

This clone has more than one count but fewer than ten. The J gene is TRBJ2-1, the V gene TRBV30; 9 bases match TRBD2. The V segment lost 7 bases and the J segment 2 bases; nucleotides outside the gene matches: 9. This CDR3 is 15 amino acids long. Germline assignment: CDR1 GTSNPN and CDR2 SVGIG (reference sequence). CDR3 region: CASSPLAGAYNEQFF. The DNA of the CDR3 is TGTGCCTCATCCCCGTTAGCGGGAGCCTACAATGAGCAGTTCTTC.

The V gene is TRBV9, the J gene TRBJ2-3; tentatively, D is TRBD1 (6 bases). The CDR3 totals 15 residues. Trimming removed 3 bases at V and 0 bases at J, with 11 bases between. Germline V gives CDR1 SGDLS, CDR2 YYNGEE. In DNA form, the CDR3 reads TGTGCCAGCAGCGATCGGACAGATAGCACAGATACGCAGTATTTT. It is translated as CASSDRTDSTDTQYF.

The gene calls are TRBV19 and TRBJ1-3; no reliable D call. The CDR3 has 14 residues. Germline V CDR1 and CDR2: LNHDA, SQIVND (reference sequence). The V and J ends lost 7 bases and 0 bases respectively, with 10 bases between them. In DNA, the CDR3 is TGTGCCAGTAATACGGGGAGCTCTGGAAACACCATATATTTT. Its translation is CASNTGSSGNTIYF.

The rearrangement links TRBV27 to TRBJ1-1; D unresolved. V shed 8 bases and J shed 4 bases, with 14 bases lying between them. Per germline, CDR1 MNHEY and CDR2 SMNVEV (reference sequence). The CDR3 is 13 amino acids. CDR3 protein: CASHGSHVTEAFF. The CDR3 bases are TGTGCCAGCCACGGGTCGCACGTCACTGAAGCTTTCTTT.

The chain employs TRBV11-2 and TRBJ2-7; D remains ambiguous. This CDR3 region has 11 residues. CDR1 is SGHAT and CDR2 is FQNNGV in the germline V gene. Deletions cut 5 bases from V and 6 bases from J, with 8 bases between. The CDR3: CASSPLAEQYF. The CDR3 nucleotides are TGTGCCAGCAGCCCCTTGGCCGAGCAGTACTTC.

The chain couples TRBV5-1 to TRBJ1-3; D is possibly TRBD1 (6 bases). From germline, CDR1 is SGHRS and CDR2 YFSETQ. The CDR3 consists of 15 residues. Trimming cost V 5 bases and J 0 bases, with 12 bases left between them. The DNA of the CDR3 is TGCGCCAGCAGGGGACACGGTGACTCTGGAAACACCATATATTTT. This codes for CASRGHGDSGNTIYF.

The V gene is TRBV19, the J gene TRBJ2-7; TRBD1 aligns across 7 bases. CDR3 length equals 14 residues. The junction had 9 bases not matched to a gene; V was cut back by 6 bases and J by 4 bases. Per germline, CDR1 LNHDA and CDR2 SQIVND (reference sequence). Here the CDR3 reads CASRGPGQNYEQYF. Here the CDR3 DNA reads TGTGCCAGTAGGGGACCGGGACAGAATTACGAGCAGTACTTC.

The rearrangement joins TRBV28 to TRBJ1-3; no clear D gene. Germline assignment: CDR1 MDHEN and CDR2 SYDVKM. CDR3 length: 14 residues. With 1 base removed from V and 4 bases from J, the gap between germline ends came to 8 bases. DNA of the CDR3: TGTGCCAGCAGTTTATCCTCCCCGGGAAACACCATATATTTT. Translated, it gives CASSLSSPGNTIYF.

The chain is built from TRBV20-1 and TRBJ2-3; D not resolved. Germline V gene lookup returns CDR1 DFQATT and CDR2 SNEGSKA (reference sequence). Trimming shortened V by 1 base and J by 5 bases, and 4 bases separated the two germline ends. CDR3 size: 11 residues. The CDR3 nucleotides read TGCAGTGCTAGAGTTATAGATACGCAGTATTTT. It specifies CSARVIDTQYF.

This chain links TRBV30 with TRBJ1-3, with TRBD1 as a possible D gene (6 bases). The germline gives CDR1 GTSNPN, CDR2 SVGIG (reference sequence). The CDR3 extends over 14 amino acids. V was shortened by 3 bases and J by 0 bases, with 9 bases between the two germline ends. CDR3 DNA sequence: TGTGCCTGGAGAGACAGGCACTCTGGAAACACCATATATTTT. Translated: CAWRDRHSGNTIYF.

V usage is TRBV28 and J usage is TRBJ1-1; 7 nucleotides match TRBD1. Germline-derived CDR1 and CDR2 are MDHEN and SYDVKM. The CDR3 extends over 14 amino acids. V lost 6 bases, J lost 1 base, and 5 bases stayed unmatched. The CDR3 here is CASRLGDRNTEAFF. CDR3 nucleotides: TGTGCCAGCAGACTCGGGGACAGGAACACTGAAGCTTTCTTT.

This sequence joins TRBV3-1 (or the pseudogene TRBV3-2) and TRBJ1-2, with 7 bases fitting TRBD1. The CDR3 is 16 residues long. Germline CDR1 reads LGHDT; CDR2 reads YNNKEL (reference sequence). V lost 0 bases, J lost 4 bases, and 8 bases stayed unmatched. The CDR3 region has the DNA TGTGCCAGCAGCCAAGATCTGGGCAGGGGGGCCTATGGCTACACCTTC. Protein sequence: CASSQDLGRGAYGYTF.

This clone qualifies as medium-sized. V and J are TRBV6-4 and TRBJ2-1, with D perhaps matching TRBD2 (6 bases). The CDR3 extends over 15 amino acids. The germline V and J ends were trimmed by 0 bases and 6 bases, with 12 bases remaining between them. CDR1 is MRHNA and CDR2 is SNTAGT in the germline V gene. The CDR3 nucleotides are TGTGCCAGCAGTGACTCGCTGGGGGGAGGCAATGAGCAGTTCTTC. Translated, it gives CASSDSLGGGNEQFF.

This chain connects TRBV28 to TRBJ1-5; no reliable D call. V was trimmed by 2 bases and J by 3 bases, leaving 11 bases between them. This CDR3 has 15 residues. Germline V CDR1 and CDR2: MDHEN, SYDVKM. CDR3 nucleotides: TGTGCCAGCAGTTTACCTAGGCAGAACAATCAGCCCCAGCATTTT. As protein: CASSLPRQNNQPQHF.

The CDR3 reads CSVVSVETQYF. The CDR3 nucleotides are TGCAGCGTTGTGAGCGTGGAGACCCAGTACTTC. This chain joins TRBV29-1 and TRBJ2-5; D not resolved. CDR1 and CDR2 (germline): SQVTM, ANQGSEA. The germline V and J ends were trimmed by 4 bases and 5 bases, with 8 bases remaining between them. The CDR3 has 11 amino acids.